These T cell receptor beta chains were read from a single sample in a study of Ad26.COV2.S vaccination and SARS-CoV-2 variants. TCRdb keeps only in-frame clones here, not all; method: immunoSEQ multiplex PCR. The table has a few hundred thousand clones, approximately 90% seen once. The source material was peripheral blood, sampled in a trial of Ad26.COV2.S vaccine versus placebo. The receptors derive from a person between 18 and 65 years old who received the Ad26.COV2.S COVID-19 vaccine or a placebo. Each CDR3 is given with its conserved first and last residue. A D gene is named only where the DNA matches it firmly. Rows may omit the clone size; those that give it use once, few, many or a size class.

TRBD2	TRBJ2-3	NA	TRBV6-4	CASSETSGTPDTQYF	TGTGCCAGCAGTGAAACTAGCGGGACCCCAGATACGCAGTATTTT
TRBD1	TRBJ2-7	NA	TRBV12-3/TRBV12-4	CASRRTGVVEQYF	TGTGCCAGCAGGAGGACAGGGGTTGTGGAGCAGTACTTC
NA	TRBJ1-2	NA	TRBV2	CASSEARGGGYTF	TGTGCCAGCAGTGAAGCTAGGGGAGGGGGCTACACCTTC
TRBD2	TRBJ2-1	NA	TRBV28	CASSPRLAGVRNEQFF	TGTGCCAGCAGTCCCAGACTAGCGGGGGTACGCAATGAGCAGTTCTTC
TRBD2	TRBJ2-7	NA	TRBV5-1	CASSPAGLPYEQYF	TGCGCCAGCAGCCCAGCGGGACTACCCTACGAGCAGTACTTC
NA	TRBJ1-4	NA	TRBV5-6	CASSSVGQSTNEKLFF	TGTGCCAGCAGCTCAGTAGGACAGTCAACTAATGAAAAACTGTTTTTT
NA	TRBJ2-5	few	TRBV2	CASRRTEFQETQYF	TGTGCCAGCAGGCGAACAGAGTTCCAAGAGACCCAGTACTTC
TRBD2	TRBJ2-1	NA	TRBV3-1/TRBV3-2	CASSQEGLAGGEQFF	TGTGCCAGCAGCCAAGAGGGACTAGCGGGAGGTGAGCAGTTCTTC
TRBD2	TRBJ2-7	NA	TRBV4-1	CASSQDPRLASYEQYF	TGCGCCAGCAGCCAAGATCCCCGACTAGCGAGCTACGAGCAGTACTTC
NA	TRBJ1-2	NA	TRBV5-1	CASSLEEAGGYTF	TGCGCCAGCAGCTTGGAGGAAGCCGGCGGCTACACCTTC
NA	TRBJ2-3	NA	TRBV6-4	CASSESQGDTQYF	TGTGCCAGCAGTGAATCCCAGGGGGATACGCAGTATTTT
NA	TRBJ2-1	once	TRBV11-3	CASSQGPGIPEQFF	TGTGCCAGCAGCCAGGGGCCGGGAATCCCTGAGCAGTTCTTC
TRBD2	TRBJ2-2	NA	TRBV5-6	CASSFRTSGRAGELFF	TGTGCCAGCAGCTTCCGAACTAGCGGGAGAGCCGGGGAGCTGTTTTTT
TRBD2	TRBJ2-7	few	TRBV27	CASSRRESYEQYF	TGTGCCAGCAGTAGGCGGGAGAGCTACGAGCAGTACTTC
NA	TRBJ1-4	NA	TRBV4-2	CASSPGLEATNEKLFF	TGTGCCAGCAGTCCAGGGTTGGAGGCAACTAATGAAAAACTGTTTTTT
TRBD1	TRBJ2-3	NA	TRBV11-2	CASSLGQGTTDTQYF	TGTGCCAGCAGCTTAGGACAGGGTACAACAGATACGCAGTATTTT
NA	TRBJ2-2	NA	TRBV25-1	CASSETRANTGELFF	TGTGCCAGCAGTGAGACTAGAGCGAACACCGGGGAGCTGTTTTTT
NA	TRBJ1-2	NA	TRBV7-9	CASSLTGGLGYTF	TGTGCCAGCAGCTTAACGGGCGGCCTAGGCTACACCTTC
TRBD2	TRBJ2-7	NA	TRBV27	CASSLSMGLAGVRAYEQYF	TGTGCCAGCAGTTTATCGATGGGCCTAGCGGGAGTGAGGGCCTACGAGCAGTACTTC
NA	TRBJ2-5	NA	TRBV12-3/TRBV12-4	CASSLTSKETQYF	TGTGCCAGCAGTTTGACTAGTAAAGAGACCCAGTACTTC
NA	TRBJ1-6	few	TRBV3-1/TRBV3-2	CASSQGWRNSPLHF	TGTGCCAGCAGCCAAGGGTGGCGAAATTCACCCCTCCACTTT
TRBD1	TRBJ2-7	NA	TRBV11-3	CASSRDRGGYEQYF	TGTGCCAGCAGCAGAGACAGGGGGGGATACGAGCAGTACTTC
NA	TRBJ2-7	NA	TRBV5-6	CASRAGGFYEQYF	TGTGCCAGCAGGGCAGGAGGATTCTACGAGCAGTACTTC
NA	TRBJ2-2	NA	TRBV5-8	CASSSWDSYDTGELFF	TGTGCCAGCAGCTCCTGGGACTCTTACGATACCGGGGAGCTGTTTTTT
TRBD1	TRBJ2-6	many	TRBV19	CASLQGAGANVLTF	TGTGCCAGCCTACAGGGGGCTGGGGCCAACGTCCTGACTTTC
NA	TRBJ2-2	NA	TRBV12-3/TRBV12-4	CASSLMGGAELFF	TGTGCCAGCAGTTTAATGGGGGGCGCTGAGCTGTTTTTT
NA	TRBJ2-7	once	TRBV29-1	CSVEVQKETSKRHEQYF	TGCAGCGTTGAAGTCCAAAAAGAGACCTCGAAGCGGCACGAGCAGTACTTC
NA	TRBJ1-6	NA	TRBV2	CASSSRESPLHF	TGTGCCAGCAGTAGCAGGGAATCACCCCTCCACTTT
NA	TRBJ2-2	NA	TRBV10-2	CASTGGGPNTGELFF	TGCGCCAGCACCGGCGGGGGCCCGAACACCGGGGAGCTGTTTTTT
NA	TRBJ1-5	NA	TRBV27	CASTWGGSNQPQHF	TGTGCCAGCACCTGGGGTGGCAGCAATCAGCCCCAGCATTTT
NA	TRBJ2-7	NA	TRBV30	CAWSEGYEQYF	TGTGCCTGGAGTGAGGGGTACGAGCAGTACTTC
TRBD2	TRBJ2-1	NA	TRBV9	CASSTAGGPLDEQFF	TGTGCCAGCAGCACAGCGGGAGGGCCCTTGGATGAGCAGTTCTTC
NA	TRBJ2-5	NA	TRBV10-1	CASSQVPQETQYF	TGCGCCAGCAGCCAGGTACCTCAAGAGACCCAGTACTTC
NA	TRBJ2-1	NA	TRBV11-3	CASSSFNEQFF	TGTGCCAGCAGCTCATTCAATGAGCAGTTCTTC
NA	TRBJ1-2	NA	TRBV7-2	CASRADRGYGYTF	TGTGCCAGCAGGGCGGACCGGGGGTACGGCTACACCTTC
TRBD2	TRBJ2-2	NA	TRBV7-3	CASSLAGVKLNTGELFF	TGTGCCAGCAGCTTAGCGGGGGTCAAATTGAACACCGGGGAGCTGTTTTTT
NA	TRBJ1-4	NA	TRBV9	CASSRRINEKLFF	TGTGCCAGCAGCAGACGGATTAATGAAAAACTGTTTTTT
TRBD1	TRBJ1-4	NA	TRBV5-1	CASSLGDRGQSEKLFF	TGCGCCAGCAGCTTGGGGGACAGGGGGCAGAGTGAAAAACTGTTTTTT